The next 14 T cell receptor beta chains were all read from a single sample in a study of CD8 T cells in ankylosing spondylitis. Study-level findings and limits: Within ankylosing spondylitis blood, a TCR beta motif made up of seven to nine highly homologous variants appeared to be characteristic.

One entry per CDR3 protein results from TCRdb running MiXCR on the 5' RACE reads. The sample lists about 390,000 distinct CDR3 sequences; about 20% were seen once. The antigens for these receptors are not known. The sequenced sample was blood, either unsorted or a sorted T cell fraction (not recorded which). The receptor source for this set is a male donor with ankylosing spondylitis.

The chain carries TRBV6-5 and TRBJ2-3; a possible D gene is TRBD2 (6 bases). CDR1 MNHEY and CDR2 SVGAGI come from the germline V gene. The CDR3 loop spans 15 amino acids. Trimming removed 2 bases at V and 0 bases at J, with 9 bases between. CDR3: CASSYGGTSTDTQYF. DNA of the CDR3: TGTGCCAGCAGTTACGGCGGGACTAGCACAGATACGCAGTATTTT.

This clonotype was recorded a few times. The V gene is TRBV5-1, the J gene TRBJ2-3; weak D call: TRBD2 (5 bases). Germline V gene sequence: CDR1 SGHRS, CDR2 YFSETQ. V lost 4 bases and J 4 bases, leaving 10 bases between the germline ends. The CDR3 loop spans 13 amino acids. Here the CDR3 reads CASSPPGADTQYF. The CDR3, as DNA: TGCGCCAGCAGCCCTCCCGGGGCAGATACGCAGTATTTT.

This clonotype was detected ten times or more. V usage is TRBV5-1 and J usage is TRBJ1-1; D remains unclear. Per the germline V gene, CDR1 is SGHRS and CDR2 is YFSETQ. This CDR3 is built from 13 residues. The V end was cut by 0 bases, the J end by 4 bases, with 7 bases between. CDR3 in DNA: TGCGCCAGCAGCTTGGGAACCGGCACTGAAGCTTTCTTT. This translates into CASSLGTGTEAFF.

This clonotype appeared a few times. This chain connects TRBV25-1 to TRBJ2-1, with 8 bases identical to TRBD2. Trimming cost V 3 bases and J 3 bases; bases outside gene matches: 13. Germline assignment: CDR1 MGHDK and CDR2 SYGVNS. The CDR3 runs to 18 residues. The chain's CDR3 is CASSDLTSEGRGYNEQFF. For the CDR3, the DNA is TGTGCCAGCAGTGATCTGACTAGCGAGGGCAGGGGCTACAATGAGCAGTTCTTC.

This clonotype was detected a few times. Here the CDR3 reads CASSPSGRGTDTQYF. Written as DNA, the CDR3 is TGTGCCAGCAGCCCTAGCGGGAGAGGCACAGATACGCAGTATTTT. V gene TRBV7-9 combines with J gene TRBJ2-3; 10 bases match TRBD2. Losses at the gene ends were 5 bases for V and 1 base for J; bases not matched to a gene: 3. The CDR3 runs 15 residues. The germline gives CDR1 SEHNR, CDR2 FQNEAQ (reference sequence).

This clonotype has just a few counts. The J gene is TRBJ1-6, the V gene TRBV6-1; D remains unclear. The germline V gene encodes CDR1 MNHNS and CDR2 SASEGT. The CDR3 extends over 14 amino acids. Between the trimmed V and J ends, which lost 3 bases and 8 bases, there was a span of 11 bases. The chain's CDR3 is CASSDGVGDSPLHF. CDR3 nucleotide sequence: TGTGCCAGCAGTGATGGGGTCGGAGATTCACCCCTCCACTTT.

The chain couples TRBV10-3 to TRBJ2-7; D may be TRBD2 (6 bases). Trimming took 0 bases from V and 0 from J, leaving 9 bases between them. Germline-derived CDR1 and CDR2 are ENHRY and SYGVKD. This CDR3 comprises 15 residues. This CDR3 is CAISESGGSSYEQYF. CDR3 bases: TGTGCCATCAGTGAGTCCGGGGGTAGCTCCTACGAGCAGTACTTC.

This chain links TRBV5-1 with TRBJ2-1; 7 positions match TRBD1. CDR3 size: 15 residues. Germline assignment: CDR1 SGHRS and CDR2 YFSETQ. The ends lost 4 bases at V and 7 bases at J; junction bases unmatched: 11. The CDR3 is CASSIQGPSPNEQFF. The CDR3 region has the DNA TGCGCCAGCAGCATACAGGGGCCCAGCCCGAATGAGCAGTTCTTC.

This clonotype was seen a handful of times. This chain connects TRBV14 to TRBJ2-7, with D perhaps assigned TRBD1 or TRBD2 (7 bases each). V was trimmed by 3 bases and J by 2 bases, leaving 14 bases between them. Germline CDR1 is SGHDN and CDR2 is FVKESK. The CDR3 has 15 amino acids. CDR3 DNA: TGTGCCAGCAGCCACCCCAGGGGGGGGACCTACGAGCAGTACTTC. It is translated as CASSHPRGGTYEQYF.

This clonotype was seen more than once but under ten times. The V call is TRBV5-6, the J call TRBJ2-1, with D uncertain. Trimming pared 0 bases from V and 9 bases from J, leaving 10 bases between. The CDR3 is 13 amino acids. Germline CDR1 is SGHDT and CDR2 is YYEEEE. This chain's CDR3 is CASSLVSQVEQFF. CDR3 DNA: TGTGCCAGCAGCTTGGTTAGCCAGGTTGAGCAGTTCTTC.

This clonotype was observed a few times. The chain has TRBV5-1 and TRBJ2-7, with no clear D. V lost 4 bases and J lost 7, with 30 bases in between. CDR3 size: 18 residues. Germline-derived CDR1 and CDR2 are SGHRS and YFSETQ. The CDR3 spells CASSHNGILRDTLLEQYF. CDR3 DNA sequence: TGCGCCAGCAGCCACAACGGAATCTTAAGAGACACCCTTCTGGAGCAGTACTTC. Full variable domain (rest looked up from reference TRBV5-1 and TRBJ2-7): KAGVTQTPRYLIKTRGQQVTLSCSPISGHRSVSWYQQTPGQGLQFLFEYFSETQRNKGNFPGRFSGRQFSNSRSEMNVSTLELGDSALYLCASSHNGILRDTLLEQYFGPGTRLTVT.

The chain links TRBV11-2 to TRBJ2-4; no clear D gene. The CDR3 spans 17 residues. Germline CDR1 SGHAT, CDR2 FQNNGV. V lost 1 base and J 1 base, leaving 14 bases between the germline ends. CDR3 sequence: CASSLVVEYSAKNIQYF. The CDR3 DNA reads TGTGCCAGCAGCTTAGTGGTAGAGTACTCGGCCAAAAACATTCAGTACTTC.

The chain carries TRBV25-1 and TRBJ1-2; 8 nucleotides line up with TRBD1. CDR1 and CDR2 from the germline V gene are MGHDK and SYGVNS. The V gene end was trimmed by 1 base and the J gene end by 6 bases; junction bases not matched to a gene: 10. The CDR3 runs to 16 residues. The CDR3 spells CASSELSSARGHGYTF. CDR3 coding DNA: TGTGCCAGCAGTGAATTGTCGTCTGCCAGGGGGCATGGCTACACCTTC.

V usage is TRBV9 and J usage is TRBJ2-1, with D possibly TRBD1 on 6 matching bases. CDR3 length equals 14 residues. Trimming left V 1 base short and J 2 bases short, with 7 bases between. The germline gives CDR1 SGDLS, CDR2 YYNGEE. The CDR3, as DNA: TGTGCCAGCAGCGTACAGGGGACCTACAATGAGCAGTTCTTC. Translated, it gives CASSVQGTYNEQFF.